This TCR beta chain stems from a study of Graves' ophthalmopathy and Graves' hyperthyroidism. From germline, CDR1 is SNHLY and CDR2 FYNNEI. The CDR3 totals 12 residues. V was pared by 7 bases and J by 0 bases, with 7 bases between. This clonotype was seen ten or more times. The sequenced template was RNA, covering the TCR beta CDR3 region. HTBI-primed first-round RT-PCR preceded second-round multiplex PCR. Using its own MiXCR run on the multiplex PCR reads, TCRdb lists one record per CDR3 protein. The table lists about 620,000 distinct CDR3 sequences, around a fifth of them singletons. The sequenced material came from peripheral blood. The V and J genes are TRBV2 and TRBJ2-7, with no clear D. This receptor was identified in a woman younger than 35 with stable Graves' hyperthyroidism. Some clones in this sample may be carry-over from other donors' samples. CDR3 in amino acids: CASKRHSYEQYF. In nucleotides, the CDR3 is TGTGCCAGCAAACGGCACTCCTACGAGCAGTACTTC.